The clone carrying this T cell receptor beta chain was counted a few times. This sample was included in a study of T-cell reconstitution after alpha-beta-depleted transplantation in children. Construction of the TCRbeta library involved unique molecular identifiers. TCRdb used MiXCR to reprocess the PCR reads, holding one entry per CDR3 protein. Of approximately 510,000 distinct CDR3 sequences in the sample, about 16% were seen once. Germline V gives CDR1 DFQATT, CDR2 SNEGSKA (reference sequence). Trimming stripped 2 bases from V and 8 bases from J, with 13 bases between. This CDR3 is built from 13 residues.

This TCR was recovered from a human donor who donated a stem cell graft to a child with acute lymphoblastic leukemia. The chain links TRBV20-1 to TRBJ1-3; TRBD1 is a possible D gene (5 bases). The sample in question was PBMCs from the stem cell graft donor, obtained from the stem cell graft. This CDR3 is CSARYRFEDTIYF. CDR3 coding DNA: TGCAGTGCTAGATACAGGTTCGAGGACACCATATATTTT.